This TCR beta chain derives from a study of technical replicates of blood from several donors. Germline V CDR1 and CDR2: SGHAT, FQNNGV. CDR3 length: 8 amino acids. Trimming removed 8 bases from V and 11 bases from J, with 6 bases in between. Only in-frame clones appear in the TCRdb table, and some are missing; sequencing was by immunoSEQ multiplex PCR. The table includes around 89,000 clones, about 94% detected once. The sequenced material came from T cells isolated from PBMCs. The source is a human donor in good health. The chain recombines TRBV11-2 with TRBJ1-2; D is unresolved. The CDR3 DNA is TGTGCCAGCTCCCCTTACACCTTC. This translates into CASSPYTF.